In its sample, the clone carrying this T cell receptor (beta chain) was seen once. The antigen remains unidentified. The CDR3 covers 19 residues. The germline gives CDR1 SGHAT, CDR2 FQNNGV. V was pared by 0 bases and J by 4 bases, with 19 bases between. This sample is drawn from a study of T cell responses to AZD1222 COVID-19 vaccine. Clones were sequenced by immunoSEQ multiplex PCR, and TCRdb holds only the in-frame ones, with some missing. The sample lists 100,000 to 150,000 clones; 80% to 95% were seen once. Study results and limitations: Spike-specific TCR breadth and depth both grew after two AZD1222 doses.

The TCR sequence derives from an adult who received the AZD1222 COVID-19 vaccine. The chain has TRBV11-2 and TRBJ2-6, with D perhaps TRBD1 (6 bases). Sequencing used peripheral blood, obtained 28 days after the second AZD1222 dose. CDR3 sequence (DNA): TGTGCCAGCAGCTTAGATGTAAACAGGGTGATTGCCGGGGCCAACGTCCTGACTTTC. It is translated as CASSLDVNRVIAGANVLTF. The variable domain in full, with the rest retrieved from reference TRBV11-2 and TRBJ2-6, is EAGVAQSPRYKIIEKRQSVAFWCNPISGHATLYWYQQILGQGPKLLIQFQNNGVVDDSQLPKDRFSAERLKGVDSTLKIQPAKLEDSAVYLCASSLDVNRVIAGANVLTFGAGSRLTVL.